This TCR beta chain was captured by sequencing in a study of blood T cell repertoires in COVID-19. CDR1 is SGHRS and CDR2 is YFSETQ in the germline V gene. The CDR3 contains 15 residues. Trimming pared 0 bases from V and 0 bases from J, leaving 8 bases between. The study counted Cohort 3 donors as recovered given two negative PCRs, clearance, or symptom resolution. Sequencing used immunoSEQ multiplex PCR; TCRdb keeps in-frame clones, though not all of them. Of 200,000 to 300,000 clones in the sample, about 89% are singletons; the top ten hold 3.5% to 5%. What was sequenced was PBMCs or T cells enriched from blood (not recorded which). This chain connects TRBV5-1 to TRBJ2-3; D is perhaps TRBD1 (5 bases). The TCR was taken from a woman between 25 and 40 years old who had recovered from COVID-19. The CDR3 reads CASSLEQASTDTQYF. CDR3 bases: TGCGCCAGCAGCTTGGAACAGGCGAGCACAGATACGCAGTATTTT.